A selection of T cell receptor beta chains follows, all from one sample in a study of blood T cells in healthy people across ages. TCRdb re-analysed the 5' RACE reads in MiXCR, keeping a single row per CDR3 protein. The data contain 700,000 to 950,000 distinct CDR3 sequences, 35% to 45% of them singletons. Sequenced sample: blood. These receptor sequences come from an older woman in good health. Each CDR3 is given with its conserved first and last residue. A D gene is named only where the DNA matches it firmly. The size of a clone is reported for some rows only, either as once, few or many, or as a class for expanded clones.

. TRBD2 TRBJ2-1 TRBV27 CASSPHLTSGDHNEQFF TGTGCCAGCAGTCCCCACCTGACTAGCGGGGATCACAATGAGCAGTTCTTC
. . TRBJ2-3 TRBV18 CASSPRRQSVTDTQYF TGTGCCAGCTCACCACGGCGGCAGTCCGTGACAGATACGCAGTATTTT
. . TRBJ1-5 TRBV20-1 CSARDDLLQPQHF TGCAGTGCTAGAGATGACCTCCTACAGCCCCAGCATTTT
. . TRBJ1-1 TRBV20-1 CSARVDRAHTEAFF TGCAGTGCTAGAGTGGACAGAGCCCACACTGAAGCTTTCTTT
. . TRBJ1-5 TRBV3-1 CASSQSSGGGRTQPQHF TGTGCCAGCAGCCAATCTTCGGGGGGAGGAAGAACCCAGCCCCAGCATTTT
few TRBD1 TRBJ1-2 TRBV12-3/TRBV12-4 CASSTTGGVDGYTF TGTGCCAGCAGTACTACAGGGGGCGTTGATGGCTACACCTTC
. . TRBJ1-5 TRBV7-9 CASSSGVVDQPQHF TGTGCCAGCAGCTCAGGGGTGGTTGATCAGCCCCAGCATTTT
. . TRBJ1-1 TRBV7-2 CASSLAGPTEAFF TGTGCCAGCAGCTTAGCGGGCCCCACTGAAGCTTTCTTT
. . TRBJ2-1 TRBV21-1 CASSKAMDRWASYDEQFF TGTGCCAGCAGCAAAGCAATGGACAGGTGGGCCTCCTACGACGAGCAGTTCTTC
few TRBD1 TRBJ1-2 TRBV7-2 CASSATQGNLGYTF TGTGCCAGCAGCGCGACACAGGGGAATCTTGGCTACACCTTC
. TRBD2 TRBJ2-1 TRBV7-2 CASSLVRAGDSYNEQFF TGTGCCAGCAGCTTAGTACGGGCGGGAGACTCCTACAATGAGCAGTTCTTC
. . TRBJ2-1 TRBV12-5 CASGLVLGDYNEQFF TGTGCTAGTGGTTTGGTACTGGGGGATTACAATGAGCAGTTCTTC
few . TRBJ2-7 TRBV7-9 CASSLNRDGPGLSYEQYF TGTGCCAGCAGCTTAAACCGGGACGGACCCGGCCTCTCCTACGAGCAGTACTTC
. . TRBJ2-3 TRBV4-1 CASSQERATSGDTQYF TGCGCCAGCAGCCAAGAGAGGGCTACTTCGGGAGATACGCAGTATTTT
. . TRBJ1-5 TRBV7-9 CASSLEQPLAPFNQPQHF TGTGCCAGCAGCTTAGAACAGCCCTTGGCCCCTTTCAATCAGCCCCAGCATTTT
many . TRBJ1-5 TRBV12-3/TRBV12-4 CASSPGQPSNQPQHF TGTGCCAGCAGTCCCGGACAGCCTAGCAATCAGCCCCAGCATTTT
. . TRBJ2-6 TRBV6-2/TRBV6-3 CASSTDREAADVLTF TGTGCCAGCAGTACCGACAGGGAGGCGGCCGACGTCCTGACTTTC
. . TRBJ2-7 TRBV29-1 CSVDKGGQGAQYEQYF TGCAGCGTTGATAAGGGGGGGCAGGGGGCACAATACGAGCAGTACTTC
. . TRBJ2-1 TRBV6-5 CASSYDGHNEQFF TGTGCCAGCAGTTACGACGGCCACAATGAGCAGTTCTTC
. . TRBJ1-5 TRBV6-2/TRBV6-3 CASSGNREQPQHF TGTGCCAGCAGTGGAAACCGAGAACAGCCCCAGCATTTT
few TRBD2 TRBJ2-5 TRBV20-1 CSASWASGRLETQYF TGCAGTGCTAGTTGGGCTAGCGGGAGATTAGAGACCCAGTACTTC
few TRBD1 TRBJ1-1 TRBV29-1 CSVCRGRDTEAFF TGCAGCGTTTGCAGGGGGCGGGACACTGAAGCTTTCTTT
. . TRBJ2-3 TRBV9 CASSVWGGTDAQYF TGTGCCAGCAGCGTATGGGGTGGCACAGATGCGCAGTATTTT
many . TRBJ2-7 TRBV29-1 CSVVLATVAYEQYF TGCAGCGTTGTATTGGCTACCGTAGCCTACGAGCAGTACTTC
. . TRBJ2-7 TRBV5-1 CASSPNDEQYF TGCGCCAGCAGCCCGAACGATGAGCAGTACTTC
. . TRBJ2-7 TRBV27 CASRSNGVRAYEQYF TGTGCCAGCAGATCAAACGGAGTTCGTGCCTACGAGCAGTACTTC
. . TRBJ2-2 TRBV7-2 CASSSRNTGELFF TGTGCCAGCAGCTCCAGGAACACCGGGGAGCTGTTTTTT
. . TRBJ2-1 TRBV28 CATTPLANEQFF TGTGCCACCACGCCGTTGGCGAATGAGCAGTTCTTC
many . TRBJ2-7 TRBV20-1 CSAPNGAESYEQYF TGCAGTGCCCCCAACGGGGCGGAATCCTACGAGCAGTACTTC
. . TRBJ2-6 TRBV9 CASSVQSSGANVLTF TGTGCCAGCAGCGTTCAGAGCTCTGGGGCCAACGTCCTGACTTTC
many . TRBJ2-3 TRBV5-1 CASSLNAASTDTQYF TGCGCCAGCAGCTTGAACGCAGCTTCCACAGATACGCAGTATTTT
. TRBD1 TRBJ2-7 TRBV11-2 CASSSSRGSYNEQYF TGTGCCAGCAGCTCCAGCAGGGGGTCCTACAATGAGCAGTACTTC
. TRBD2 TRBJ2-5 TRBV4-3 CASSRDGGTSGGSQYF TGCGCCAGCAGCCGCGACGGAGGGACTAGCGGGGGCTCACAGTACTTC
. TRBD1 TRBJ2-1 TRBV4-1 CASSHQEDRGRNEQLF TGCGCCAGCAGCCACCAAGAAGACAGGGGGCGAAATGAGCAGTTGTTC
. . TRBJ1-5 TRBV28 CASSLPRRVSRNQPQHF TGTGCCAGCAGTTTACCCCGGAGGGTATCTCGCAATCAGCCCCAGCATTTT
. TRBD2 TRBJ2-5 TRBV3-1 CASSQAGTSRQNEQYF TGTGCCAGCAGCCAAGCTGGGACTAGCCGGCAGAATGAGCAGTACTTC
few TRBD2 TRBJ2-7 TRBV28 CASSYGTSIYEQYF TGTGCCAGCAGTTACGGGACTAGCATCTACGAGCAGTACTTC